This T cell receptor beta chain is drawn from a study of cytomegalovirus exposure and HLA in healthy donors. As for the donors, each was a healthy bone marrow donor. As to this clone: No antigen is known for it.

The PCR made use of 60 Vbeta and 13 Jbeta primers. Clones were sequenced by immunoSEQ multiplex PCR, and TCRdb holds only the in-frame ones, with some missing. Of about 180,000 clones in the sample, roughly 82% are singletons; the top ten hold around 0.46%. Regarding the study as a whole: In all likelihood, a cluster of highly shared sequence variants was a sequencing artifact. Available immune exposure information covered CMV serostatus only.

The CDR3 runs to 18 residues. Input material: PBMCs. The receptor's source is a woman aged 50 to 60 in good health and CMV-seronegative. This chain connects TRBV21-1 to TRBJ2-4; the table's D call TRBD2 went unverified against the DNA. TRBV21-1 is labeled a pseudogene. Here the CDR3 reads CASSTGGNSSGRADIQYF. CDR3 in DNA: TGTGCCAGCAGCACCGGCGGCAACTCTAGCGGGAGGGCGGACATTCAGTACTTC.